A single sample gave rise to the 21 T cell receptor beta chains below, sequenced in a study of blood T cell repertoires in COVID-19. Sequencing was performed with immunoSEQ multiplex PCR; in TCRdb, only in-frame clones are kept and a portion is missing. The sample lists fewer than 350,000 clones; 75% to 90% were seen once. Sequenced sample: PBMCs or T cells enriched from blood (not recorded which). The receptor set was obtained from a woman aged 50 to 65 who had recovered from COVID-19.

The rearrangement uses TRBV19 and TRBJ2-3, with 8 bases identical to TRBD2. Trimming at V came to 8 bases and at J to 1 base, leaving 5 bases not matched to a gene. The CDR3 extends over 14 amino acids. CDR1 LNHDA and CDR2 SQIVND come from the germline V gene (reference sequence). CDR3 amino acids: CASAAGAGTDTQYF. The CDR3 DNA reads TGTGCCAGTGCAGCGGGGGCGGGCACAGATACGCAGTATTTT.

The chain uses TRBV7-6 and TRBJ1-6; D call uncertain. The CDR3 runs to 13 residues. The germline V gene encodes CDR1 SGHVS and CDR2 FNYEAQ. V shed 5 bases and J shed 7 bases, with 9 bases lying between them. The DNA of the CDR3 is TGTGCCAGCAGCCCCCAGTGGAATTCACCCCTCCACTTT. This gives the protein CASSPQWNSPLHF.

V usage is TRBV19 and J usage is TRBJ2-4; D unclear. The CDR3 runs 17 residues. V was cut by 6 bases and J by 4 bases, with 22 bases left in between. In germline, CDR1 is LNHDA, CDR2 SQIVND (reference sequence). Here the CDR3 reads CASSPLVSTLYKNIQYF. Here the CDR3 DNA reads TGTGCCAGTAGCCCCCTAGTGTCGACCTTGTATAAAAACATTCAGTACTTC.

The V call is TRBV6-5, the J call TRBJ2-1; 7 nucleotides agree with TRBD2. CDR3 length: 16 residues. From germline, CDR1 is MNHEY and CDR2 SVGAGI. Trimming took 4 bases from V and 0 from J; bases not matched to a gene: 6. The CDR3 here is CASSLREGVSYNEQFF. CDR3 nucleotide sequence: TGTGCCAGCAGTTTGAGGGAGGGTGTCTCCTACAATGAGCAGTTCTTC.

The gene calls are TRBV28 and TRBJ1-5; 9 positions match TRBD1. Germline V lookup: CDR1 MDHEN, CDR2 SYDVKM. The CDR3 is 15 amino acids. Trimming removed 6 bases from V and 6 bases from J; junction bases left unmatched: 9. The CDR3 is CASSKNRGQGQPQHF. As DNA, the CDR3 is TGTGCCAGCAGCAAAAACAGGGGGCAAGGTCAGCCCCAGCATTTT.

V is TRBV28 and J is TRBJ2-3; TRBD2 might be the D (6 bases). V was shortened by 3 bases and J by 0 bases, with 7 bases between the two germline ends. This CDR3 is 14 amino acids long. Germline values: CDR1 MDHEN, CDR2 SYDVKM. The CDR3 spells CASSFGTSTDTQYF. CDR3 coding DNA: TGTGCCAGCAGTTTTGGGACTAGCACAGATACGCAGTATTTT.

This clone was seen only a few times. The rearrangement joins TRBV11-1 to TRBJ1-1, with D possibly being TRBD1 (6 bases). The V gene's germline CDR1 is SGHAT and CDR2 FQDESV (reference sequence). V gave up 2 bases and J gave up 6 bases, with 10 bases separating them. The CDR3 length is 13 residues. This CDR3 is CASSLQGIAEAFF. In DNA form, the CDR3 reads TGTGCCAGCAGCTTACAGGGGATCGCTGAAGCTTTCTTT.

The genes are TRBV4-3 and TRBJ2-6; 7 bases align to TRBD1. The CDR3 has 16 residues. Germline trimming cut 2 bases from V and 3 bases from J; bases unmatched to any gene: 4. Germline CDR1 reads LGHNA; CDR2 reads YSLEER. CDR3 nucleotides: TGCGCCAGCAGCCAACTTGACAGGGATGGGGCCAACGTCCTGACTTTC. Translating gives CASSQLDRDGANVLTF.

The chain couples TRBV6-5 to TRBJ1-5; TRBD1 matches at 7 bases. This CDR3 spans 15 amino acids. The germline CDR1 and CDR2 sequences are MNHEY and SVGAGI. J lost 5 bases, V lost 6 bases, and 10 bases had no gene match. CDR3 sequence (DNA): TGTGCCAGCAGGGAGTCTACAGGGGCGGATCAGCCCCAGCATTTT. Residues: CASRESTGADQPQHF.

J is TRBJ2-2 and V is TRBV7-8; 10 nucleotides align to TRBD1. The V gene's germline CDR1 is SGHVS and CDR2 FQNEAQ. The V gene end was trimmed by 4 bases and the J gene end by 6 bases; junction bases not matched to a gene: 11. The CDR3 loop spans 17 amino acids. As DNA, the CDR3 is TGTGCCAGCAGCTCCCGGAGGGACAGGGGAAGATCCGGGGAGCTGTTTTTT. It yields the protein CASSSRRDRGRSGELFF.

This rearrangement joins TRBV4-1 to TRBJ2-2, with 7 nucleotides matching TRBD2. V trimming: 4 bases; J trimming: 8 bases; junction bases outside the gene matches: 13. CDR3 size: 16 residues. Germline CDR1 reads MGHRA; CDR2 reads YSYEKL. The DNA of the CDR3 is TGCGCCAGCAGCCCGACGCCTAGCGGAGGGTTGGGGGAGCTGTTTTTT. Translation: CASSPTPSGGLGELFF.

J is TRBJ2-2 and V is TRBV11-2, with 11 positions matching TRBD2. The V and J ends lost 11 bases and 6 bases, in that order; junction bases with no gene match: 11. The CDR3 has 15 residues. Per the germline V gene, CDR1 is SGHAT and CDR2 is FQNNGV. The CDR3 DNA sequence: TGTGCCCAATCATTAGCGGGGGGGCCCGCCGGGGAGCTGTTTTTT. The encoded protein is CAQSLAGGPAGELFF.

The chain combines TRBV12-3 or TRBV12-4 with TRBJ1-5, with a possible D match to TRBD1 (6 bases). The CDR3 spans 13 residues. Trimming cost V 5 bases and J 14 bases, with 19 bases left between them. This CDR3 is CASSIHSPGQKHF. The CDR3, as DNA: TGTGCCAGCAGTATCCATTCACCGGGACAAAAGCATTTT.

This clone was detected only once. V gene TRBV9 combines with J gene TRBJ1-5; D is possibly TRBD1 (6 bases). V gave up 0 bases and J gave up 9 bases, with 7 bases separating them. There are 12 residues in the CDR3. Germline V CDR1 and CDR2: SGDLS, YYNGEE. CDR3: CASSVEGGPQHF. CDR3 DNA sequence: TGTGCCAGCAGCGTAGAAGGGGGGCCCCAGCATTTT.

CDR3 residues: CASSLTVGLGTEAFF. The CDR3 DNA sequence: TGTGCCAGCAGCTTAACAGTGGGTTTGGGCACTGAAGCTTTCTTT. This rearrangement joins TRBV7-8 to TRBJ1-1; D is unresolved. This CDR3 is built from 15 residues. Looked up from germline, CDR1 is SGHVS and CDR2 is FQNEAQ. V was trimmed by 2 bases and J by 4 bases, leaving 14 bases between them.

The rearrangement joins TRBV9 to TRBJ1-2; D is possibly TRBD1 (6 bases). Germline CDR1 reads SGDLS; CDR2 reads YYNGEE. The CDR3 is made up of 13 amino acids. Trimming cost V 0 bases and J 7 bases, with 10 bases left between them. The CDR3 DNA sequence: TGTGCCAGCAGCGTAGGGTCAGGGGCTGGCTACACCTTC. It yields the protein CASSVGSGAGYTF.

This clone was observed once. The J gene is TRBJ2-5, the V gene TRBV5-4; 8 bases fit TRBD2. CDR1 SGHNT and CDR2 YYREEE come from the germline V gene (reference sequence). The CDR3 runs to 17 residues. The ends lost 0 bases at V and 1 base at J; junction bases unmatched: 8. CDR3 bases: TGTGCCAGCAGCTTGGATCATACGGGGGGGCTCCAAGAGACCCAGTACTTC. It specifies CASSLDHTGGLQETQYF.

The chain recombines TRBV28 with TRBJ1-2; D might be TRBD1 (6 bases). The CDR3 is 15 amino acids. Germline V CDR1 and CDR2: MDHEN, SYDVKM. The V gene lost 5 bases and the J gene lost 3 bases, with 16 bases spanning the gap. CDR3 nucleotides: TGTGCCAGCAGTCCAAGGGGGAGTATCGACTATGGCTACACCTTC. Its translation is CASSPRGSIDYGYTF.

The genes are TRBV24-1 and TRBJ1-2; no clear D gene. This CDR3 has 13 amino acids. Per the germline V gene, CDR1 is KGHDR and CDR2 is SFDVKD. Trimming took off 4 bases at V and 5 bases at J, with 10 bases between the two ends. The CDR3 DNA is TGTGCCACCAGTGAGTCAGGTCGATATGGCTACACCTTC. Translating it yields CATSESGRYGYTF.

The CDR3 bases are TGTGCCAGCAGTTTAACAACAGGGGCCGGGGAGCTGTTTTTT. This translates into CASSLTTGAGELFF. This chain joins TRBV28 and TRBJ2-2, with 7 bases lining up with TRBD1. The germline gives CDR1 MDHEN, CDR2 SYDVKM. This CDR3 is built from 14 residues. Trimming cost V 2 bases and J 6 bases; bases outside gene matches: 3.

This clone has a handful of counts. V and J are TRBV7-2 and TRBJ1-2, with TRBD1 matching over 9 bases. There are 15 residues in the CDR3. From germline, CDR1 is SGHTA and CDR2 FQGNSA. The V and J ends lost 3 bases and 6 bases, in that order; junction bases with no gene match: 8. The CDR3: CASSFVQGALNGYTF. The CDR3 DNA reads as TGTGCCAGCAGCTTTGTACAGGGGGCGCTAAATGGCTACACCTTC. Drawing the rest from reference TRBV7-2 and TRBJ1-2, the complete variable domain is GAGVSQSPSNKVTEKGKDVELRCDPISGHTALYWYRQSLGQGLEFLIYFQGNSAPDKSGLPSDRFSAERTGGSVSTLTIQRTQQEDSAVYLCASSFVQGALNGYTFGSGTRLTVV.